The clone carrying this T cell receptor (beta chain) occurred many times. The antigen is unknown. This specimen belongs to a study of beta chain features in type 1 diabetes. CDR1 GTSNPN and CDR2 SVGIG come from the germline V gene (reference sequence). Trimming left V 3 bases short and J 4 bases short, with 10 bases between. The CDR3 consists of 12 residues. The isolated RNA, all of it, was reverse transcribed, so expressed TCRB transcripts were what got sequenced. Profiled with immunoSEQ multiplex PCR; TCRdb holds only in-frame clones, not every one. Of under 150,000 clones detected, 17% appear once; the ten largest clones hold roughly 2.5%. Whole-study findings and limits: Significant though moderate, a shortening of TCRB CDR3s appeared in all four CD4+ subsets of Type 1 diabetes patients.

The chain carries TRBV30 and TRBJ2-7; the D is unclear. Sequencing used central memory CD4+ T cells from blood. The origin of this receptor is a man aged 18 to 35 with type 1 diabetes. The CDR3 here is CAWRNDAYEQYF. The DNA of the CDR3 is TGTGCCTGGAGGAACGACGCATACGAGCAGTACTTC.